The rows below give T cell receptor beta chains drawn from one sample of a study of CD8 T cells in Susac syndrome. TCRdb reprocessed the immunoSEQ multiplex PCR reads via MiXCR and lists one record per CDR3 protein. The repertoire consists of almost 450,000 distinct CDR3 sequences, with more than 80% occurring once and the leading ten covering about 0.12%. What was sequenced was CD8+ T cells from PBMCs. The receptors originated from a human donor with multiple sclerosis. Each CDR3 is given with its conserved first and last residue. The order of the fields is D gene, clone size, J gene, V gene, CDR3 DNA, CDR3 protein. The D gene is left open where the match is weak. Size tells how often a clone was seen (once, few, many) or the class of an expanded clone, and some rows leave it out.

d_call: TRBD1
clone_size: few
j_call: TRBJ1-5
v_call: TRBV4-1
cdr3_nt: TGCGCCAGCAGCCAAGAGGGGACAGGCGACAATCAGCCCCAGCATTTT
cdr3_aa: CASSQEGTGDNQPQHF

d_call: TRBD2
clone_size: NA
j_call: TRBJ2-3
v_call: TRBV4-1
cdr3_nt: TGCGCCAGCAGCCAAGAAGGGTCGCTAGCGGGCACAGATACGCAGTATTTT
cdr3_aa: CASSQEGSLAGTDTQYF

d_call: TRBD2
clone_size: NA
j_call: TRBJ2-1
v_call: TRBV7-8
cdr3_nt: TGTGCCAGCAGTTTCACGGGGAGGACTAGCGGAAATGAGCAGTTCTTC
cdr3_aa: CASSFTGRTSGNEQFF

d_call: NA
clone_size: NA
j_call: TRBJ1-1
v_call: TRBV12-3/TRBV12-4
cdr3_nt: TGTGCCAGCAGTCCTCAGACAGCGAGCACTGAAGCTTTCTTT
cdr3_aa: CASSPQTASTEAFF

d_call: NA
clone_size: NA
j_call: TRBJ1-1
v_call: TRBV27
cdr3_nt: TGTGCCAGCACTCATATTGGGGATTTTAACACTGAAGCTTTCTTT
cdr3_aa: CASTHIGDFNTEAFF

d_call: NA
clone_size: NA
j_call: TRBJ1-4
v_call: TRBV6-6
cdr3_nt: TGTGCCAGCAGTTACGCACCCCCCGCAACTAATGAAAAACTGTTTTTT
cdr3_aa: CASSYAPPATNEKLFF

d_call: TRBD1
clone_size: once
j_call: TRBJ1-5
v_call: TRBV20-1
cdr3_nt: TGCAGTGCTAGAGGGGACAGGTCGACATATCAGCCCCAGCATTTT
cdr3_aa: CSARGDRSTYQPQHF

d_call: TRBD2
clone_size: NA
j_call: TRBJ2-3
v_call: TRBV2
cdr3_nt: TGTGCCAGCAGTCCAGGACTAGCGGGCCGGCGGGGTACGCAGTATTTT
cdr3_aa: CASSPGLAGRRGTQYF

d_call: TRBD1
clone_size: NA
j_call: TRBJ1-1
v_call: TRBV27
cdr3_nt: TGTGCCAGCAGAAACCGGACAGGGGAGTTTGAAGCTTTCTTT
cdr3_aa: CASRNRTGEFEAFF

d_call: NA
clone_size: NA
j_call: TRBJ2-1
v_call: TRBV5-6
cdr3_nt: TGTGCCAGCAGCTTGGAGGACGATCGGGTGACCGGCTCCTACAATGAGCAGTTCTTC
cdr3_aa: CASSLEDDRVTGSYNEQFF

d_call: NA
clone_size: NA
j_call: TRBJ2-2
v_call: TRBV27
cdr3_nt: TGTGCCAGCAGTATCTTCACGAACACCGGGGAGCTGTTTTTT
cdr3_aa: CASSIFTNTGELFF

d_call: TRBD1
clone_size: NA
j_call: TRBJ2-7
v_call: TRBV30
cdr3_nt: TGTGCCTGGAGACAGGGGGTAAGCTACGAGCAGTACTTC
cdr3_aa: CAWRQGVSYEQYF

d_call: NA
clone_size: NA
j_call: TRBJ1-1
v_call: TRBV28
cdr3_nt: TGTGCCAGCAGTTTCTTAGGACAGCCTGAAGCTTTCTTT
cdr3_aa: CASSFLGQPEAFF

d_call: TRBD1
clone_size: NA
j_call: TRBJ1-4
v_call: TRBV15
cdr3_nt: TGTGCCACCAGCAGAGGAGGCCAGGGGGCATCTAATGAAAAACTGTTTTTT
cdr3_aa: CATSRGGQGASNEKLFF

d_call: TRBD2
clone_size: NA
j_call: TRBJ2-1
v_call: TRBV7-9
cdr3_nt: TGTGCCAGCACCACGGAGCGGGACCTACTCTCCTACAATGAGCAGTTCTTC
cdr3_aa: CASTTERDLLSYNEQFF

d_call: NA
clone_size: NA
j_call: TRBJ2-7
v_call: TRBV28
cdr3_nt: TGTGCCAGCAGTCCCATGGACGGAGGGGCGTTCGACGAGCAGTACTTC
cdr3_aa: CASSPMDGGAFDEQYF

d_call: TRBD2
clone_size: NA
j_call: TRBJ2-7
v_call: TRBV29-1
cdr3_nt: TGCAGCGTTGAAGGGCGGGAGGGCTACGAGCAGTACTTC
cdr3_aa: CSVEGREGYEQYF

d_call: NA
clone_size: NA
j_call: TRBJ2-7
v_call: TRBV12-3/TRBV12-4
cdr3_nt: TGTGCCAGCAGTTCCGACGGAGGTTACGAGCAGTACTTC
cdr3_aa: CASSSDGGYEQYF

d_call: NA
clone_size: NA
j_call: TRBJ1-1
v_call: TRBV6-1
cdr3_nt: TGTGCCACCCGAGGAAGCGCAGACTTGAACACTGAAGCTTTCTTT
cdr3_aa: CATRGSADLNTEAFF

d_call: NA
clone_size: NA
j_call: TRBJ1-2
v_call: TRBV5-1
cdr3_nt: TGCGCCAGCAGCGCATCCGGATATGGACAGATTGACTATGGCTACACCTTC
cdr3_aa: CASSASGYGQIDYGYTF

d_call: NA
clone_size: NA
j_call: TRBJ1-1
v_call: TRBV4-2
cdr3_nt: TGTGCCAGCAGCCACCCCCTAACAGGGATGAACACTGAAGCTTTCTTT
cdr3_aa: CASSHPLTGMNTEAFF

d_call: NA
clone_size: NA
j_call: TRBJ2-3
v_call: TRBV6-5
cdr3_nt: TGTGCCAGCAGTTACTCGAGGGGACAAAGCACAGATACGCAGTATTTT
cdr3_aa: CASSYSRGQSTDTQYF

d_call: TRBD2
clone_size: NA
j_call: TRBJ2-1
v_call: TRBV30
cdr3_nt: TGTGCCTGGAGTTGGACTAGCGGGAGCAACAATGAGCAGTTCTTC
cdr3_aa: CAWSWTSGSNNEQFF

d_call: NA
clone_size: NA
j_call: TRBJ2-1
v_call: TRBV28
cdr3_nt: TGTGCCAGCAGTTTGACGAGAGGGATCGCTTACAATGAGCAGTTCTTC
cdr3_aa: CASSLTRGIAYNEQFF

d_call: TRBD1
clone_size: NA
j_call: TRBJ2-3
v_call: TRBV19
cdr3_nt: TGTGCCAGTAGTAGACAGGGCCCCAGGGATACGCAGTATTTT
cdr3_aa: CASSRQGPRDTQYF

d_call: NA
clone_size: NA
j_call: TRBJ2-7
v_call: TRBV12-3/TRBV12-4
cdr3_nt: TGTGCCAGCAGCTCCGTGCGGGAGCAGTACTTC
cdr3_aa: CASSSVREQYF

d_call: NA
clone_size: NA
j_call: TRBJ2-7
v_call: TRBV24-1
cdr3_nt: TGTGCCGGTTCAATTGGGCAGCCGCTAATTTCCTACGAGCAGTACTTC
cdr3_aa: CAGSIGQPLISYEQYF

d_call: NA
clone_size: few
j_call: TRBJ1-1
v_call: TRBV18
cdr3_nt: TGTGCCAGCTCACCCCGAGGCTCTGAAGCTTTCTTT
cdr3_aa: CASSPRGSEAFF

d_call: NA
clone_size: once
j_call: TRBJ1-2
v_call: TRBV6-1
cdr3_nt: TGTGCCAGCAGTGAAGAACCTTCCTATGGCTACACCTTC
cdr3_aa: CASSEEPSYGYTF

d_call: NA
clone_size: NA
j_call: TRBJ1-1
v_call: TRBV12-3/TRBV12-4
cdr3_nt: TGTGCCAGCAGTTTCGAGGGTGAAGCTTTCTTT
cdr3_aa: CASSFEGEAFF

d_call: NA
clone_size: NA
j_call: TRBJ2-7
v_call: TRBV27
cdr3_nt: TGTGCCAGCAGTTCCTTCGACAGGCTACACGAGCAGTACTTC
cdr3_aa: CASSSFDRLHEQYF

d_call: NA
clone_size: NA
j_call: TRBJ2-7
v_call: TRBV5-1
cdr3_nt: TGCGCCAGCAGCTCCGGGGCGGATCAGGGAGAGCAGTACTTC
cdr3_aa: CASSSGADQGEQYF

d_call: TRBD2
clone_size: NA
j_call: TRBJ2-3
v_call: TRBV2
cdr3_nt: TGTGCCAGCGACGACGGTCTAGCGGTGTCCACAGATACGCAGTATTTT
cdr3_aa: CASDDGLAVSTDTQYF

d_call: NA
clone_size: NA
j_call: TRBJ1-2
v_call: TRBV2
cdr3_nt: TGTGCCAGCATTCAGGGGCAGGGCTACACCTTC
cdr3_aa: CASIQGQGYTF

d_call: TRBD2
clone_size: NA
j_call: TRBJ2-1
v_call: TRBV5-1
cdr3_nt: TGCGCCAGCAGGAGCGGGAGGACCGCTCCCTCCTTTATGGATGAGCAGTTCTTC
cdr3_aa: CASRSGRTAPSFMDEQFF

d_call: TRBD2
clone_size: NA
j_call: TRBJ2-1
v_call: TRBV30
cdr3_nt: TGTGCTGCTTCACCGGAGCGGGAGATCTACAATGAGCAGTTCTTC
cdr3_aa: CAASPEREIYNEQFF

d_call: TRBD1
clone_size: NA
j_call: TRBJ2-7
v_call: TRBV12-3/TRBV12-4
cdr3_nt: TGTGCCAGCAGTCTAGCCGGACAGGGCGGCGAGCAGTACTTC
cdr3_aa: CASSLAGQGGEQYF

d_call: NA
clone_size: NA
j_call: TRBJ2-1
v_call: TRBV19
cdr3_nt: TGTGCCAGTAGTGTTCCGACTAGGTCCTACAATGAGCAGTTCTTC
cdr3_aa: CASSVPTRSYNEQFF

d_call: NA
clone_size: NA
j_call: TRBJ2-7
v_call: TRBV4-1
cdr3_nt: TGCGCCAGCAGCCGGGGGCCCGGGGGGTACGAGCAGTACTTC
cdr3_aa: CASSRGPGGYEQYF

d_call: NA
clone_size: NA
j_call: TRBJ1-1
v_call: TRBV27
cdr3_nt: TGTGCCAGCTCCGCCCTAGCCGGGGATGAAGCTTTCTTT
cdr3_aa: CASSALAGDEAFF

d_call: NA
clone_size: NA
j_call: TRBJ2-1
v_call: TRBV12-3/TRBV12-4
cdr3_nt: TGTGCCAGCAGCTCCTCCTCCGGGACTGACAGCTCCTACAATGAGCAGTTCTTC
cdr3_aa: CASSSSSGTDSSYNEQFF

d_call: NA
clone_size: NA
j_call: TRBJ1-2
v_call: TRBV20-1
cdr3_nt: TGCAGTGCTAGGAAGGACGGAAATTTGTATGGCTACACCTTC
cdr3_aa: CSARKDGNLYGYTF

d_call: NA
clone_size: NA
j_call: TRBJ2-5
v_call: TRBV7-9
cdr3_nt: TGTGCCAGCAGCTTAAGTACGGACCCGGAGACCCAGTACTTC
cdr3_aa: CASSLSTDPETQYF

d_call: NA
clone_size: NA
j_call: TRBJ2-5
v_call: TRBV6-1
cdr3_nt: TGTGCCAGCAGACTGACAGCAGGGGAGACCCAGTACTTC
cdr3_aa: CASRLTAGETQYF

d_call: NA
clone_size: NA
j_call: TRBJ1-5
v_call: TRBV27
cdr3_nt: TGTGCCAGCAGTTTAACGGGGGCTCCTCAGCCCCAGCATTTT
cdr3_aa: CASSLTGAPQPQHF

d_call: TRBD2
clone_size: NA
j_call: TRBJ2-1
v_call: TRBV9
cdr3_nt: TGTGCCAGCAGCGTAGAACAGGCGGGAGGTAACAATGAGCAGTTCTTC
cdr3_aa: CASSVEQAGGNNEQFF

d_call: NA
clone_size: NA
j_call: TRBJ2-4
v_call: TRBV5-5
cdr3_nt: TGTGCCAGCAGCCCGAAGACGGAGCCCCCATCGGAACACATTCAGTACTTC
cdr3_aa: CASSPKTEPPSEHIQYF

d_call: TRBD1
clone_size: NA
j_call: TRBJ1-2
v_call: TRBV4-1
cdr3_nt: TGCGCCACCAAGGGACAGGCAGACCATAACTATGGCTACACCTTC
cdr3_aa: CATKGQADHNYGYTF

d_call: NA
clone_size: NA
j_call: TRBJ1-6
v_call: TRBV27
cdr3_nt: TGTGCCAGCAGGAACTCCTATAATTCACCCCTCCACTTT
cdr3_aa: CASRNSYNSPLHF

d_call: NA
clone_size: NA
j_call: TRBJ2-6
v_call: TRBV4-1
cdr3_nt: TGCGCCAGCAGCCAAGCCGCAGGCGATCTCTCTGGGGCCAACGTCCTGACTTTC
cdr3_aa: CASSQAAGDLSGANVLTF